The 11 T cell receptor beta chains below come from one sample, sequenced in a study of cytotoxic CD8 clonotypes in ibrutinib-treated CLL. The table came from immunoSEQ multiplex PCR; TCRdb's copy has only in-frame clones and leaves some out. The data show 100,000 to 150,000 clones, approximately 85% seen once. The sample in question was PBMCs, obtained after 24 months of ibrutinib treatment. All receptors derive from a human donor with chronic lymphocytic leukemia.

This chain connects TRBV5-1 to TRBJ2-2; 10 bases align to TRBD1. CDR3 length equals 15 residues. The J segment lost 7 bases and the V segment lost 5 bases, leaving 8 bases of the junction unmatched. Germline CDR1 and CDR2: SGHRS and YFSETQ. The CDR3 spells CASSYRQGARGELFF. The CDR3 region has the DNA TGCGCCAGCAGTTACCGACAGGGGGCCCGCGGGGAGCTGTTTTTT. Full variable domain (rest looked up from reference TRBV5-1 and TRBJ2-2): KAGVTQTPRYLIKTRGQQVTLSCSPISGHRSVSWYQQTPGQGLQFLFEYFSETQRNKGNFPGRFSGRQFSNSRSEMNVSTLELGDSALYLCASSYRQGARGELFFGEGSRLTVL.

This clone was detected a few times. The CDR3 DNA reads as TGTGCCAGTATGCCTTTGGGGGGTGGGCAGCCCCAGCATTTT. Translation gives CASMPLGGGQPQHF. The chain combines TRBV19 with TRBJ1-5; D is perhaps TRBD1 (5 bases). Germline-derived CDR1 and CDR2 are LNHDA and SQIVND (reference sequence). The CDR3 is 14 amino acids. The V end lost 7 bases, the J end lost 7 bases, and 17 bases lay between the germline ends.

V is TRBV5-8 and J is TRBJ2-4; 10 nucleotides agree with TRBD1. V shed 0 bases, J shed 6 bases, and the junction held 0 bases outside the gene matches. Germline V gene lookup returns CDR1 SGHTS and CDR2 YDEGEE. This CDR3 region has 14 residues. The CDR3 sequence: CASSLGTGGNIQYF. CDR3 coding DNA: TGTGCCAGCAGCTTGGGGACAGGGGGAAACATTCAGTACTTC.

The rearrangement uses TRBV19 and TRBJ2-2; D uncertain. The CDR3 contains 15 residues. V was shortened by 6 bases and J by 2 bases, with 13 bases between the two germline ends. Germline lookup yields CDR1 LNHDA and CDR2 SQIVND (reference sequence). The CDR3 DNA reads as TGTGCCAGTAGGGACGGAAGTATTAACACCGGGGAGCTGTTTTTT. Protein product: CASRDGSINTGELFF.

The gene calls are TRBV6-5 and TRBJ1-5, with no clear D. The ends were cut back, 2 bases at V and 0 bases at J, with 2 bases in the middle. The CDR3 totals 13 residues. Germline CDR1 MNHEY, CDR2 SVGAGI. Written as DNA, the CDR3 is TGTGCCAGCAGTTACGATAGCAATCAGCCCCAGCATTTT. The encoded protein is CASSYDSNQPQHF.

The chain couples TRBV7-2 to TRBJ2-7; weak D call: TRBD1 (6 bases). Germline values: CDR1 SGHTA, CDR2 FQGNSA. The V end was cut by 3 bases, the J end by 2 bases, with 8 bases between. CDR3 length equals 13 residues. CDR3 bases: TGTGCCAGCAGCTTTGAGGGGGCCTACGAGCAGTACTTC. It is translated as CASSFEGAYEQYF.

The chain joins TRBV25-1 to TRBJ2-3; 9 nucleotides line up with TRBD2. The V gene's germline CDR1 is MGHDK and CDR2 SYGVNS. The CDR3 has 14 residues. J lost 10 bases, V lost 2 bases, and 7 bases had no gene match. The DNA of the CDR3 is TGTGCCAGCAGTGAAGAATCCGGGACTAGCTCGCAGTATTTT. Translated: CASSEESGTSSQYF.

This chain connects TRBV4-2 to TRBJ1-4; tentative D call: TRBD1 (6 bases). The CDR3 loop spans 14 amino acids. Germline V gene lookup returns CDR1 LGHNA and CDR2 YNFKEQ. V was cut by 3 bases and J by 15 bases, with 20 bases left in between. This chain's CDR3 is CASSQAAGAMVVFF. In nucleotides, the CDR3 is TGTGCCAGCAGCCAGGCCGCAGGGGCCATGGTAGTGTTTTTT.

The V call is TRBV15, the J call TRBJ2-5; D is perhaps TRBD2 (6 bases). V lost 1 base, J lost 3 bases, and 18 bases lay in between. Germline V gene lookup returns CDR1 LNHNV and CDR2 YYDKDF (reference sequence). The CDR3 totals 17 residues. In DNA, the CDR3 is TGTGCCACCAGCAGAGGACCTTTTCAGACTAGTGAAGAGACCCAGTACTTC. Its protein is CATSRGPFQTSEETQYF. The variable domain in full, completed from reference TRBV15 and TRBJ2-5, reads DAMVIQNPRYQVTQFGKPVTLSCSQTLNHNVMYWYQQKSSQAPKLLFHYYDKDFNNEADTPDNFQSRRPNTSFCFLDIRSPGLGDTAMYLCATSRGPFQTSEETQYFGPGTRLLVL.

The J gene is TRBJ2-5, the V gene TRBV21-1; TRBD2 reflects the table's D call only, with no check against the DNA. TRBV21-1 is classified as a pseudogene. The CDR3 length is 14 residues. The CDR3, as DNA: TGTGCCAGCATCGGGATTTCGGTCCAAGAGACCCAGTACTTC. This encodes CASIGISVQETQYF.

The chain links TRBV27 to TRBJ2-7, with unresolved D. This CDR3 is 12 amino acids long. V was cut by 5 bases and J by 6 bases, with 11 bases left in between. Germline lookup yields CDR1 MNHEY and CDR2 SMNVEV (reference sequence). The CDR3 region is CASSQDRREQYF. The CDR3, as DNA: TGTGCCAGCAGTCAGGACCGCCGCGAGCAGTACTTC.